This T cell receptor (beta chain) appears in the sequencing data of a study of blood T cell repertoires in COVID-19. Across the whole study: Acute-phase and convalescent COVID-19 samples originated in the United States, Italy and Spain.

Per the germline V gene, CDR1 is MNHEY and CDR2 is SMNVEV (reference sequence). Trimming removed 5 bases at V and 2 bases at J, with 12 bases between. The CDR3 is 14 residues long. Only in-frame clones appear in the TCRdb table, and some are missing; sequencing was by immunoSEQ multiplex PCR. The sample consists of 300,000 to 450,000 clones, 70% to 90% of them appearing once. Sequences were obtained from PBMCs or T cells enriched from blood (not recorded which). The receptor was derived from a woman younger than 30 who had recovered from COVID-19. The rearrangement joins TRBV27 to TRBJ1-1; the D is unclear. For the CDR3, the DNA is TGTGCCAGCAGTCTCTCTGGAGACAACACTGAAGCTTTCTTT. Amino acid sequence: CASSLSGDNTEAFF.